These T cell receptor beta chains were read from a single sample in a study of cytomegalovirus exposure and HLA in healthy donors. The assay was immunoSEQ multiplex PCR, and TCRdb's table has in-frame clones only and misses some. Of approximately 100,000 clones in the sample, approximately 74% are singletons; the top ten hold 1.5% to 2%. Sequences were obtained from PBMCs. Receptors were obtained from a woman between 40 and 50 years old in good health and CMV-seronegative. Each CDR3 is given with its conserved first and last residue. Fields, in order: D gene, V gene, J gene, clone size, CDR3 protein, CDR3 DNA. D genes are given only for firm matches. Rows give clone size only sometimes, using once, few, many, or a class for an expanded clone.

NA	TRBV6-1	TRBJ2-7	NA	CASSGGLNYEQYF	TGTGCCAGCAGTGGAGGACTGAACTACGAGCAGTACTTC
NA	TRBV27	TRBJ2-7	NA	CASSPWESSYEQYF	TGTGCCAGCAGTCCCTGGGAGAGCTCCTACGAGCAGTACTTC
TRBD2	TRBV6-1	TRBJ2-7	NA	CASSVYLAGESYEQYF	TGTGCCAGCAGTGTTTACCTAGCGGGAGAGTCCTACGAGCAGTACTTC
NA	TRBV15	TRBJ2-7	NA	CATSRDLTGVEQYF	TGTGCCACCAGCAGAGATCTGACGGGGGTCGAGCAGTACTTC
NA	TRBV10-3	TRBJ1-1	NA	CAISEWGGANTEAFF	TGTGCCATCAGTGAGTGGGGGGGGGCGAACACTGAAGCTTTCTTT
TRBD1	TRBV4-2	TRBJ2-1	many	CASSQIPGTGGLYNEQFF	TGTGCCAGCAGCCAAATACCCGGGACAGGGGGCCTCTACAATGAGCAGTTCTTC
TRBD2	TRBV9	TRBJ2-7	few	CASSVGWTSGSYEQYF	TGTGCCAGCAGCGTAGGGTGGACTAGCGGCTCCTACGAGCAGTACTTC
NA	TRBV6-1	TRBJ2-7	NA	CASRAGLGTYEQYF	TGTGCCAGCAGGGCGGGGTTGGGTACCTACGAGCAGTACTTC
NA	TRBV29-1	TRBJ2-7	few	CSVGEVGGIYEQYF	TGCAGCGTCGGCGAGGTTGGGGGGATCTACGAGCAGTACTTC
NA	TRBV21-1	TRBJ1-1	NA	CASSKPDREENTEAFF	TGTGCCAGCAGCAAGCCTGACAGGGAGGAGAACACTGAAGCTTTCTTT
TRBD1	TRBV19	TRBJ1-5	NA	CASSGGQGNQPQHF	TGTGCCAGTAGTGGTGGACAGGGAAATCAGCCCCAGCATTTT
TRBD1	TRBV7-2	TRBJ1-2	NA	CASSVDRGPGYTF	TGTGCCAGCAGCGTGGACAGGGGGCCTGGCTACACCTTC
TRBD1	TRBV28	TRBJ2-5	NA	CASTRTGGVQETQYF	TGTGCCAGCACCCGAACAGGGGGCGTTCAAGAGACCCAGTACTTC
NA	TRBV19	TRBJ2-3	NA	CASSQRDTQYF	TGTGCCAGTAGCCAGCGGGATACGCAGTATTTT
NA	TRBV19	TRBJ2-2	NA	CASSTTPPKASTGELFF	TGTGCCAGTAGCACAACCCCGCCGAAGGCTAGCACCGGGGAGCTGTTTTTT
NA	TRBV7-2	TRBJ1-2	NA	CASSLEGQIYGYTF	TGTGCCAGCAGCTTAGAGGGACAAATCTATGGCTACACCTTC
NA	TRBV11-2	TRBJ2-7	NA	CASSRREEQYF	TGTGCCAGCAGCCGCCGAGAAGAGCAGTACTTC
NA	TRBV5-1	TRBJ1-1	NA	CASSRRPTGGVAEAFF	TGCGCCAGCAGCCGTAGGCCGACCGGAGGGGTGGCTGAAGCTTTCTTT
NA	TRBV7-9	TRBJ2-5	once	CASSRQAGDAETQYF	TGTGCCAGCAGCCGACAGGCGGGGGACGCGGAGACCCAGTACTTC
TRBD1	TRBV10-3	TRBJ1-1	NA	CAISELIGQGILSNTEAFF	TGTGCCATCAGTGAGTTGATAGGACAGGGGATTCTTTCGAACACTGAAGCTTTCTTT
TRBD1	TRBV2	TRBJ2-3	NA	CASSPTGGASDTQYF	TGTGCCAGCAGTCCCACAGGGGGCGCGTCAGATACGCAGTATTTT
TRBD2	TRBV30	TRBJ2-7	NA	CAWSEGLAGGLNEQYF	TGTGCCTGGAGTGAGGGACTAGCGGGAGGGCTCAACGAGCAGTACTTC
TRBD1	TRBV2	TRBJ1-2	NA	CASSEVGQGATGYTF	TGTGCCAGCAGTGAAGTCGGGCAGGGGGCGACAGGCTACACCTTC
NA	TRBV30	TRBJ2-7	NA	CACRLGGAEQYF	TGTGCCTGCCGGTTGGGCGGGGCCGAGCAGTACTTC
NA	TRBV7-3	TRBJ2-5	NA	CASSATGVQETQYF	TGTGCCAGCAGCGCGACAGGCGTACAAGAGACCCAGTACTTC
NA	TRBV4-1	TRBJ1-2	NA	CASSVQGYGYTF	TGCGCCAGCAGCGTACAGGGATATGGCTACACCTTC
NA	TRBV6-1	TRBJ2-7	NA	CASSPRYIYEQYF	TGTGCCAGCAGTCCTAGATATATATACGAGCAGTACTTC
TRBD2	TRBV5-1	TRBJ2-3	NA	CASSLVAGAITDTQYF	TGCGCCAGCAGCTTGGTAGCGGGGGCGATCACAGATACGCAGTATTTT
NA	TRBV7-7	TRBJ2-1	NA	CASSLGGLSYNEQFF	TGTGCTAGCAGCTTGGGGGGTCTATCCTACAATGAGCAGTTCTTC
TRBD2	TRBV28	TRBJ2-1	NA	CATIPGLAGGQSSYNEQFF	TGTGCCACCATCCCAGGACTAGCGGGAGGTCAAAGCTCCTACAATGAGCAGTTCTTC
TRBD2	TRBV7-8	TRBJ2-7	NA	CASRSPSGGPYEQYF	TGTGCCAGCAGATCCCCTAGCGGGGGCCCCTACGAGCAGTACTTC
NA	TRBV5-1	TRBJ2-5	NA	CASTLGGAQQETQYF	TGCGCCAGCACCCTGGGGGGGGCGCAGCAAGAGACCCAGTACTTC
TRBD1	TRBV5-4	TRBJ1-1	NA	CASRQDRAQNTEAFF	TGTGCCAGCAGACAAGACAGGGCGCAGAACACTGAAGCTTTCTTT
NA	TRBV7-9	TRBJ2-7	NA	CASGARSYEQYF	TGTGCCAGCGGGGCCAGGTCCTACGAGCAGTACTTC
TRBD2	TRBV10-3	TRBJ2-3	once	CAIRTLAGEDTQYF	TGTGCCATCAGGACACTAGCGGGGGAAGATACGCAGTATTTT
TRBD1	TRBV7-9	TRBJ2-5	NA	CASSLGQGTQETQYF	TGTGCCAGCAGCCTCGGACAGGGAACCCAAGAGACCCAGTACTTC
TRBD2	TRBV5-4	TRBJ2-1	NA	CASSLGLAGGRNEQFF	TGTGCCAGCAGCTTGGGACTAGCGGGGGGGCGTAATGAGCAGTTCTTC
NA	TRBV19	TRBJ2-1	NA	CATMAETRNEQFF	TGTGCCACCATGGCCGAGACAAGGAATGAGCAGTTCTTC
NA	TRBV6-4	TRBJ2-3	few	CASTSGRLTDTQYF	TGTGCCAGCACCTCAGGGCGCCTCACAGATACGCAGTATTTT
NA	TRBV5-1	TRBJ1-1	NA	CASKLKNTEAFF	TGCGCCAGCAAGCTGAAGAACACTGAAGCTTTCTTT
TRBD2	TRBV10-3	TRBJ2-5	NA	CAISEAGEEAQYF	TGTGCCATCAGTGAAGCGGGAGAAGAGGCCCAGTACTTC
NA	TRBV9	TRBJ2-3	NA	CASSVDGDAQYF	TGTGCCAGCAGCGTAGACGGGGATGCGCAGTATTTT
TRBD2	TRBV6-5	TRBJ2-7	few	CASSYSKVAGAYEQYF	TGTGCCAGCAGTTACTCGAAGGTAGCGGGAGCCTACGAGCAGTACTTC
TRBD1	TRBV5-4	TRBJ2-5	NA	CASSSYGTGQETQYF	TGTGCCAGCAGCTCCTACGGGACAGGGCAAGAGACCCAGTACTTC
TRBD2	TRBV2	TRBJ2-5	few	CASSEPPGLAGGRETQYF	TGTGCCAGCAGCGAACCCCCGGGACTAGCGGGAGGGCGGGAGACCCAGTACTTC
TRBD2	TRBV6-5	TRBJ2-7	NA	CASSYGLAGGEQYF	TGTGCCAGCAGTTACGGGCTAGCGGGAGGCGAGCAGTACTTC
NA	TRBV7-2	TRBJ1-5	NA	CASSSAGQRGNQPQHF	TGTGCCAGCAGCTCAGCGGGGCAGCGGGGCAATCAGCCCCAGCATTTT
NA	TRBV11-2	TRBJ2-2	NA	CASSFRTGSGELFF	TGTGCCAGCAGCTTCCGGACGGGGTCCGGGGAGCTGTTTTTT
TRBD1	TRBV7-2	TRBJ2-3	NA	CASSLWTGRPDTQYF	TGTGCCAGCAGCTTATGGACAGGGAGGCCAGATACGCAGTATTTT